This paragraph reports one TCR beta chain. These data are taken from a study of blood T cell repertoires in COVID-19. Study information: Samples taken during acute and convalescent COVID-19 were collected in the United States, Italy and Spain. PBMCs, B-cell-depleted T cells, or T cells provided the cDNA or gDNA that made up the material.

Authors' methods: Amplification from reference gene primers served as the basis for estimated nucleated cell counts. The protocol was immunoSEQ multiplex PCR, while the TCRdb copy is restricted to in-frame clones and leaves out a portion. That table gives V, J and clone size, and the DNA gave D and trimming. The sample shows about 110,000 clones, roughly four fifths of them seen only once. Trimming took off 2 bases at V and 4 bases at J, with 14 bases between the two ends. Germline CDR1 MNHEY, CDR2 SVGAGI. The CDR3 covers 15 residues. The receptor was derived from a man in his 70s with active or convalescent COVID-19. Sample: peripheral blood. The rearrangement uses TRBV6-5 and TRBJ1-1; no firm D call. The CDR3 spells CASSYGAGRTTEAFF. CDR3 sequence (DNA): TGTGCCAGCAGTTACGGAGCGGGCAGAACCACTGAAGCTTTCTTT.